The 5 T cell receptor beta chains reported below all come from one sample, sequenced in a study of blood T cell repertoires in COVID-19. The repertoire was sequenced with immunoSEQ multiplex PCR; TCRdb's copy has only in-frame clones and lacks some. Of about 150,000 clones listed, around 80% were seen once; the top ten hold roughly two fifths. Sequenced: peripheral blood. The receptors come from a human donor in a cohort sampled during active COVID-19.

This chain links TRBV5-1 with TRBJ1-1; unclear D gene. The germline V gene encodes CDR1 SGHRS and CDR2 YFSETQ. CDR3 length: 14 residues. The V gene lost 4 bases and the J gene lost 1 base, with 11 bases spanning the gap. The chain's CDR3 is CASSGNQENTEAFF. CDR3 sequence (DNA): TGCGCCAGCAGCGGCAATCAGGAGAACACTGAAGCTTTCTTT.

CDR3 protein: CASSFGLAGTDTQYF. Written as DNA, the CDR3 is TGTGCCAGCAGCTTCGGACTAGCGGGGACAGATACGCAGTATTTT. The V and J genes are TRBV11-3 and TRBJ2-3; 12 nucleotides agree with TRBD2. There are 15 residues in the CDR3. V trimming: 3 bases; J trimming: 3 bases; junction bases outside the gene matches: 1. Germline V gives CDR1 SGHNT, CDR2 YENEEA. The variable domain in full, with the rest retrieved from reference TRBV11-3 and TRBJ2-3, is EAGVVQSPRYKIIEKKQPVAFWCNPISGHNTLYWYLQNLGQGPELLIRYENEEAVDDSQLPKDRFSAERLKGVDSTLKIQPAELGDSAVYLCASSFGLAGTDTQYFGPGTRLTVL.

This clone was recorded once. The chain uses TRBV30 and TRBJ2-2; 11 bases are shared with TRBD2. This CDR3 is 15 amino acids long. With 5 bases clipped from V and 4 bases from J, the junction kept 6 bases outside the gene matches. In germline, CDR1 is GTSNPN, CDR2 SVGIG (reference sequence). CDR3 loop: CAWDLGTSGTGELFF. CDR3 bases: TGTGCCTGGGATCTCGGGACTAGCGGCACCGGGGAGCTGTTTTTT.

The chain employs TRBV11-2 and TRBJ2-7, with 8 bases lining up with TRBD1. The germline CDR1 and CDR2 sequences are SGHAT and FQNNGV. With V trimmed by 6 bases and J by 5 bases, 6 bases remained unmatched. The CDR3 is 13 residues long. For the CDR3, the DNA is TGTGCCAGCAGGAAGACAGGGGAGAACGAGCAGTACTTC. This encodes CASRKTGENEQYF.

The chain combines TRBV12-5 with TRBJ2-2; 12 bases are shared with TRBD2. V dropped 3 bases and J dropped 3; count of bases not matched to a gene: 2. Germline V gene lookup returns CDR1 LGHNT and CDR2 FRNRAP. This CDR3 is built from 16 residues. This CDR3 reads CASGFGLAGYTGELFF. As DNA, the CDR3 is TGTGCTAGTGGTTTCGGACTAGCGGGGTACACCGGGGAGCTGTTTTTT.